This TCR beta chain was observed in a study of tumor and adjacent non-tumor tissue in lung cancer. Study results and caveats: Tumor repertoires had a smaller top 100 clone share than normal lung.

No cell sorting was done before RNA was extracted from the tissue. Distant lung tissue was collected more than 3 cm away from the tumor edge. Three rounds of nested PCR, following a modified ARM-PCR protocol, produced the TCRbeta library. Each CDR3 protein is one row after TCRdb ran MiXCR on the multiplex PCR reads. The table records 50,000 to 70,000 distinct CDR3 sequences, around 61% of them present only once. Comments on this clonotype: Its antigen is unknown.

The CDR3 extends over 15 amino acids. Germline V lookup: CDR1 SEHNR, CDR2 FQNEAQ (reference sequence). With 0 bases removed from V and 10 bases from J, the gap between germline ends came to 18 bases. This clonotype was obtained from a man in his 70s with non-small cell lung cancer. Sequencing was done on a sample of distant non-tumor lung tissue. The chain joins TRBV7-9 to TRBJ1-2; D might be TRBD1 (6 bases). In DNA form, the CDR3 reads TGTGCCAGCAGCTTAGCTATGGACAGCATGAATAACTACACCTTC. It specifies CASSLAMDSMNNYTF.